Below are 28 T cell receptor beta chains sequenced from a single sample in a study of T cells in Graves' hyperthyroidism and ophthalmopathy. The CDR3 regions of TCR beta were amplified from RNA transcripts. HTBI primers drove first-round RT-PCR of the TCR CDR3. Using its own MiXCR run on the multiplex PCR reads, TCRdb lists one record per CDR3 protein. The sample lists 250,000 to 300,000 distinct CDR3 sequences, about 15% occurring once. The sample comprised blood. The receptors here all came from a woman between 50 and 59 years old with Graves' hyperthyroidism that later progressed to Graves' ophthalmopathy.

Ten or more counts support this clonotype. The chain combines TRBV12-3 or TRBV12-4 with TRBJ1-4, with no clear D. The CDR3 covers 14 residues. With 3 bases removed from V and 5 bases from J, the gap between germline ends came to 10 bases. The CDR3 is CASSFSSANEKLFF. CDR3 sequence (DNA): TGTGCCAGCAGTTTTTCGTCGGCAAATGAAAAACTGTTTTTT.

There are many counts of this clonotype. This rearrangement joins TRBV28 to TRBJ2-3; either TRBD1 or TRBD2 may fit D (7 bases each). CDR1 and CDR2 (germline): MDHEN, SYDVKM. The CDR3 has 15 amino acids. The ends were cut back, 4 bases at V and 1 base at J, with 12 bases in the middle. In DNA form, the CDR3 reads TGTGCCAGCAGTTCACAGGGGAGGGGCACAGATACGCAGTATTTT. It codes for CASSSQGRGTDTQYF.

This clonotype has a handful of counts. V usage is TRBV18 and J usage is TRBJ2-7, with D maybe TRBD2 (5 bases). The V gene lost 4 bases and the J gene lost 3 bases, with 16 bases spanning the gap. Germline lookup yields CDR1 KGHSH and CDR2 LQKENI. The CDR3 covers 15 residues. The CDR3 nucleotides are TGTGCCAGCTCACGGTTACAGAGCGGCAACTACGAGCAGTACTTC. Translation: CASSRLQSGNYEQYF.

In this sample, this clonotype turned up a few times. The J gene is TRBJ1-1, the V gene TRBV7-9, with D unclear. The CDR3 is 12 residues long. The germline gives CDR1 SEHNR, CDR2 FQNEAQ (reference sequence). Here the CDR3 DNA reads TGTGCAGGCGAACGGGTGAACACTGAAGCTTTCTTT. This encodes CAGERVNTEAFF.

The rearrangement uses TRBV9 and TRBJ1-1; weak D call: TRBD1 (6 bases). CDR1 SGDLS and CDR2 YYNGEE come from the germline V gene. The germline V and J ends were trimmed by 3 bases and 5 bases, with 17 bases remaining between them. This CDR3 spans 15 amino acids. Here the CDR3 reads CASSDGTPLKTEAFF. The CDR3 DNA reads TGTGCCAGCAGCGACGGGACACCCTTAAAAACTGAAGCTTTCTTT.

This clonotype has at least ten counts. The rearrangement links TRBV20-1 to TRBJ2-1, with no clear D. CDR3 size: 11 residues. From germline, CDR1 is DFQATT and CDR2 SNEGSKA (reference sequence). The germline V and J ends were trimmed by 2 bases and 9 bases, with 8 bases remaining between them. CDR3 in amino acids: CSARFGGEQFF. In nucleotides, the CDR3 is TGCAGTGCTAGATTCGGTGGTGAGCAGTTCTTC.

J is TRBJ2-7 and V is TRBV6-1, with D possibly TRBD2 on 6 matching bases. CDR1 and CDR2 (germline): MNHNS, SASEGT. This CDR3 has 15 amino acids. With 7 bases removed from V and 0 bases from J, the gap between germline ends came to 16 bases. The CDR3 nucleotides read TGTGCCAGCAAAATAGGAGACGGGAGCTCCTACGAGCAGTACTTC. Encoded protein: CASKIGDGSSYEQYF.

This clonotype has a count of ten or more. The rearrangement links TRBV5-1 to TRBJ2-1, with TRBD2 matching over 10 bases. The CDR3 spans 17 residues. Germline-derived CDR1 and CDR2 are SGHRS and YFSETQ. Trimming at V came to 1 base and at J to 2 bases, leaving 6 bases not matched to a gene. The CDR3 is CASSLSQREGPYNEQFF. CDR3 DNA: TGCGCCAGCAGCTTGTCTCAGCGGGAGGGCCCCTACAATGAGCAGTTCTTC.

This clonotype was detected ten times or more. This chain uses TRBV10-3 with TRBJ2-3; 9 bases fit TRBD2. In germline, CDR1 is ENHRY, CDR2 SYGVKD. The ends lost 7 bases at V and 2 bases at J; junction bases unmatched: 7. CDR3 length: 15 amino acids. CDR3 residues: CAIKQREAFTDTQYF. CDR3 coding DNA: TGTGCCATCAAGCAGCGGGAGGCGTTCACAGATACGCAGTATTTT.

In its sample, this clonotype was seen many times. CDR3: CASNTALYEQFF. As DNA, the CDR3 is TGTGCCAGCAATACCGCCCTCTATGAGCAGTTCTTC. The chain uses TRBV2 and TRBJ2-1, with unresolved D. The V gene's germline CDR1 is SNHLY and CDR2 FYNNEI. V lost 7 bases and J lost 8, with 12 bases in between. CDR3 length: 12 residues. Full variable domain (outside the CDR3, taken from reference TRBV2 and TRBJ2-1): EPEVTQTPSHQVTQMGQEVILRCVPISNHLYFYWYRQILGQKVEFLVSFYNNEISEKSEIFDDQFSVERPDGSNFTLKIRSTKLEDSAMYFCASNTALYEQFFGPGTRLTVL.

This clonotype was found many times. The chain carries TRBV5-1 and TRBJ2-7; D call uncertain. Germline V gene lookup returns CDR1 SGHRS and CDR2 YFSETQ. The V gene lost 4 bases and the J gene lost 5 bases, with 7 bases spanning the gap. The CDR3 totals 11 residues. CDR3 DNA sequence: TGCGCCAGCAGCGACCCTCACGAGCAGTACTTC. Residues: CASSDPHEQYF.

This clonotype was seen only a few times. In DNA form, the CDR3 reads TGTGCCAGCACTCGGGGGCTAGCGGACTACAATGAGCAGTTCTTC. Protein product: CASTRGLADYNEQFF. The chain has TRBV2 and TRBJ2-1, with D possibly being TRBD2 (7 bases). The germline V gene encodes CDR1 SNHLY and CDR2 FYNNEI. Trimming removed 7 bases at V and 3 bases at J, with 16 bases between. CDR3 length: 15 residues.

At least ten counts were recorded for this clonotype. The chain recombines TRBV29-1 with TRBJ2-1; 7 bases are a match to TRBD2. Germline CDR1 SQVTM, CDR2 ANQGSEA. V lost 4 bases to trimming and J lost 0 bases; unmatched junction nucleotides: 6. This CDR3 is built from 15 residues. CDR3 amino acids: CSVVGTTRSYNEQFF. The CDR3 region has the DNA TGCAGCGTTGTCGGGACTACTCGCTCCTACAATGAGCAGTTCTTC.

This clonotype was recorded at least ten times. The gene calls are TRBV10-2 and TRBJ2-2; 7 bases map to TRBD1. After removal of 6 bases from V and 4 bases from J, the junction contained 5 bases not matched to a gene. The germline V gene has CDR1 WSHSY and CDR2 SAAADI. CDR3 length equals 14 residues. The CDR3 sequence: CASRWDRSTGELFF. The DNA for the CDR3 is TGCGCCAGCAGGTGGGACAGATCCACCGGGGAGCTGTTTTTT.

This clonotype was counted at least ten times. The chain combines TRBV15 with TRBJ2-7; a weak D match, TRBD2 (6 bases). V was cut by 4 bases and J by 0 bases, with 13 bases left in between. Germline CDR1 and CDR2: LNHNV and YYDKDF (reference sequence). The CDR3 length is 15 residues. The CDR3 nucleotides read TGTGCCACCAGCATCGGGACTGCTAACTCCTACGAGCAGTACTTC. This translates into CATSIGTANSYEQYF.

The sample holds a few counts of this clonotype. This chain uses TRBV6-1 with TRBJ2-7; a weak D match, TRBD2 (5 bases). This CDR3 has 14 amino acids. Trimming left V 5 bases short and J 0 bases short, with 11 bases between. The germline CDR1 and CDR2 sequences are MNHNS and SASEGT. The CDR3 spells CASSSLGSSYEQYF. CDR3 in DNA: TGTGCCAGCAGTTCTTTGGGGAGCTCCTACGAGCAGTACTTC.

The chain employs TRBV7-3 and TRBJ2-2; perhaps TRBD2 as D (5 bases). Between the trimmed V and J ends, which lost 1 base and 14 bases, there was a span of 14 bases. This CDR3 has 13 amino acids. Germline values: CDR1 SGHTA, CDR2 FQGTGA. The CDR3 loop reads CASSLMVRERLFF. DNA for the CDR3: TGTGCCAGCAGCTTAATGGTTAGGGAGAGACTGTTTTTT.

This clonotype was seen at least ten times. The chain has TRBV19 and TRBJ1-2; 9 bases are shared with TRBD1. This CDR3 has 13 amino acids. Losses at the gene ends were 9 bases for V and 7 bases for J; bases not matched to a gene: 9. CDR1 is LNHDA, CDR2 SQIVND, per germline (reference sequence). Here the CDR3 reads CASETGTGSGYTF. DNA of the CDR3: TGTGCCAGCGAGACCGGGACAGGGTCTGGCTACACCTTC.

The gene calls are TRBV6-1 and TRBJ1-5, with a tentative D call TRBD1 (6 bases). Germline CDR1 is MNHNS and CDR2 is SASEGT. Trimming took off 6 bases at V and 7 bases at J, with 16 bases between the two ends. This CDR3 has 14 residues. The CDR3 sequence: CASRNRVGEQPQHF. The CDR3 DNA sequence: TGTGCCAGCAGAAACAGGGTGGGTGAGCAGCCCCAGCATTTT.

This clonotype appeared many times. CDR3 amino acids: CASRPTLWRESIIYEQFF. The CDR3, as DNA: TGTGCCAGCAGGCCTACCCTTTGGCGGGAGTCTATCATATATGAGCAGTTCTTC. The V and J genes are TRBV28 and TRBJ2-1, with 7 bases fitting TRBD2. Germline V gene lookup returns CDR1 MDHEN and CDR2 SYDVKM. Trimming at V came to 6 bases and at J to 8 bases, leaving 22 bases not matched to a gene. The CDR3 spans 18 residues.

This clonotype was detected a few times. This chain joins TRBV6-1 and TRBJ2-4; 9 bases align to TRBD1. V trimming: 11 bases; J trimming: 6 bases; junction bases outside the gene matches: 8. The CDR3 loop spans 13 amino acids. The germline CDR1 and CDR2 sequences are MNHNS and SASEGT. The CDR3 protein is CAGSTGGRNIQYF. The CDR3 DNA reads as TGTGCCGGCTCGACAGGGGGGAGAAACATTCAGTACTTC.

This clonotype was seen at least ten times. This rearrangement joins TRBV20-1 to TRBJ2-5; D unresolved. Germline V lookup: CDR1 DFQATT, CDR2 SNEGSKA (reference sequence). The V end lost 6 bases, the J end lost 1 base, and 6 bases lay between the germline ends. This CDR3 has 11 amino acids. The CDR3 spells CSAHSQETQYF. CDR3 nucleotide sequence: TGCAGTGCCCATAGCCAAGAGACCCAGTACTTC.

The chain links TRBV25-1 to TRBJ2-7, with TRBD1 as a possible D gene (5 bases). Germline V gene data show CDR1 as MGHDK and CDR2 as SYGVNS. V dropped 4 bases and J dropped 2 bases, with 15 bases sitting between them. This CDR3 comprises 15 residues. CDR3 protein: CASSGLTVTTYEQYF. Here the CDR3 DNA reads TGTGCCAGCAGTGGGCTGACAGTGACAACCTACGAGCAGTACTTC.

This clonotype was counted ten times or more. This chain links TRBV3-1 with TRBJ2-5, with TRBD2 as a possible D gene (6 bases). The CDR3 is 17 amino acids. V dropped 0 bases and J dropped 0 bases, with 14 bases sitting between them. Germline CDR1 reads LGHDT; CDR2 reads YNNKEL (reference sequence). CDR3: CASSQEPLEGNQETQYF. CDR3 DNA: TGTGCCAGCAGCCAAGAGCCCCTGGAGGGAAACCAAGAGACCCAGTACTTC.

This clonotype was seen ten or more times. This chain uses TRBV5-1 with TRBJ2-3; tentatively, D is TRBD1 (5 bases). The CDR3 runs to 15 residues. Trimming left V 0 bases short and J 4 bases short, with 12 bases between. CDR1 and CDR2 from the germline V gene are SGHRS and YFSETQ. The CDR3, as DNA: TGCGCCAGCAGCTTGGCCAGGGTTGAATCAGATACGCAGTATTTT. Translating it yields CASSLARVESDTQYF.

This clonotype was detected only a few times. The rearrangement joins TRBV7-3 to TRBJ2-2, with 10 bases matching TRBD2. Germline V gene sequence: CDR1 SGHTA, CDR2 FQGTGA. J gave up 7 bases and V 4 bases, and 12 bases lay outside the gene matches. This CDR3 contains 17 residues. This CDR3 is CASSSSSGSGRGGELFF. The CDR3 DNA sequence: TGTGCCAGCAGCTCTTCTAGCGGGAGCGGTCGGGGCGGGGAGCTGTTTTTT.

This clonotype occurred many times. The chain uses TRBV20-1 and TRBJ2-1; 7 positions match TRBD2. Germline trimming cut 6 bases from V and 5 bases from J; bases unmatched to any gene: 10. The CDR3 has 14 residues. CDR1 is DFQATT and CDR2 is SNEGSKA in the germline V gene (reference sequence). The CDR3, as DNA: TGCAGTGCCCCTGTTCCGGGAGGAGACAATGAGCAGTTCTTC. It yields the protein CSAPVPGGDNEQFF.

This clonotype was observed many times. The chain is built from TRBV29-1 and TRBJ1-1; D not resolved. The V end was cut by 4 bases, the J end by 0 bases, with 12 bases between. The CDR3 loop spans 14 amino acids. The V gene's germline CDR1 is SQVTM and CDR2 ANQGSEA. CDR3 nucleotide sequence: TGCAGCGTTGTTAGGGTCCTGGTGAACACTGAAGCTTTCTTT. It is translated as CSVVRVLVNTEAFF.